These T cell receptor beta chains were read from a single sample in a study of T cells in tumors and immune-related adverse events. Data came from immunoSEQ multiplex PCR; TCRdb stores just in-frame clones and leaves some out. The data contain approximately 4,000 clones, roughly 78% of them singletons. Sequencing used skin tissue, obtained from a patient treated with anti-PD-1 therapy. The receptors stem from a female donor with metastatic renal cell carcinoma. CDR3s include the opening cysteine and the closing phenylalanine or tryptophan. The order of the fields is J gene, V gene, CDR3 protein.

j_gene: TRBJ2-5
v_gene: TRBV5-5
CDR3aa: CASSRRGGGGETQYF

j_gene: TRBJ1-1
v_gene: TRBV5-1
CDR3aa: CASSTGGGTEAFF

j_gene: TRBJ1-3
v_gene: TRBV28
CDR3aa: CASKSRVGTIYF

j_gene: TRBJ1-1
v_gene: TRBV5-1
CDR3aa: CASSLAGGNTEAFF

j_gene: TRBJ2-7
v_gene: TRBV7-6
CDR3aa: CASSLIPDRSYEQYF

j_gene: TRBJ2-1
v_gene: TRBV21-1
CDR3aa: CATLHDPNEQFF

j_gene: TRBJ2-7
v_gene: TRBV10-3
CDR3aa: CAIGERDRTYEQYF

j_gene: TRBJ2-7
v_gene: TRBV6-5
CDR3aa: CASRGFYEQYF

j_gene: TRBJ2-1
v_gene: TRBV11-2
CDR3aa: CASSQEAGRAGNEQFF

j_gene: TRBJ1-1
v_gene: TRBV14
CDR3aa: CASSLLWGSHTEAFF

j_gene: TRBJ2-7
v_gene: TRBV28
CDR3aa: CASSLGGYEQYF

j_gene: TRBJ2-5
v_gene: TRBV11-2
CDR3aa: CASSPPTTSGGGETQYF

j_gene: TRBJ2-7
v_gene: TRBV20-1
CDR3aa: CSARTSYEQYF

j_gene: TRBJ2-3
v_gene: TRBV4-2
CDR3aa: CASSQDSGASTDTQYF

j_gene: TRBJ2-1
v_gene: TRBV5-4
CDR3aa: CASSPGYDEQFF

j_gene: TRBJ1-2
v_gene: TRBV7-2
CDR3aa: CASSLEGGGYTF

j_gene: TRBJ1-3
v_gene: TRBV2
CDR3aa: CASREWTGASGNTIYF

j_gene: TRBJ1-4
v_gene: TRBV11-3
CDR3aa: CASSFGTGIDEKLFF

j_gene: TRBJ2-5
v_gene: TRBV12-5
CDR3aa: CASGIGQGETQYF

j_gene: TRBJ2-1
v_gene: TRBV7-2
CDR3aa: CASSLRQGRNEQFF

j_gene: TRBJ2-3
v_gene: TRBV5-1
CDR3aa: CASSLQGPDTQYF

j_gene: TRBJ1-3
v_gene: TRBV6-1
CDR3aa: CASCLLTGNTIYF

j_gene: TRBJ2-7
v_gene: TRBV28
CDR3aa: CASSLMFGGSQNYEQYF

j_gene: TRBJ2-6
v_gene: TRBV19
CDR3aa: CASSTYWLDVDPTVSGANVLTF

j_gene: TRBJ2-5
v_gene: TRBV13
CDR3aa: CASSPKGRTSQETQYF

j_gene: TRBJ2-7
v_gene: TRBV18
CDR3aa: CASRLLAEGGAGEQYF

j_gene: TRBJ2-5
v_gene: TRBV11-3
CDR3aa: CASSFIRQETQYF

j_gene: TRBJ2-7
v_gene: TRBV2
CDR3aa: CASRPTGRGTYEQYF

j_gene: TRBJ2-5
v_gene: TRBV15
CDR3aa: CATSYPGQQETQYF

j_gene: TRBJ1-1
v_gene: TRBV6-6
CDR3aa: CASSYSETEAFF

j_gene: TRBJ2-3
v_gene: TRBV19
CDR3aa: CASSMRSAVSTDTQYF

j_gene: TRBJ1-2
v_gene: TRBV9
CDR3aa: CASSVGGSNYGYTF

j_gene: TRBJ1-1
v_gene: TRBV5-6
CDR3aa: CASSLGTLNTEAFF

j_gene: TRBJ2-3
v_gene: TRBV7-2
CDR3aa: CASSLTDTQYF

j_gene: TRBJ2-5
v_gene: TRBV7-2
CDR3aa: CASSSLVVQETQYF

j_gene: TRBJ1-2
v_gene: TRBV5-5
CDR3aa: CASSAGTGAYGYTF

j_gene: TRBJ1-2
v_gene: TRBV7-9
CDR3aa: CASTFVTGNYGYTF

j_gene: TRBJ2-5
v_gene: TRBV5-1
CDR3aa: CASSLAGTGEETRYF

j_gene: TRBJ2-3
v_gene: TRBV5-1
CDR3aa: CASSLATRGDTQYF

j_gene: TRBJ2-2
v_gene: TRBV13
CDR3aa: CASSFWVGAGELFF

j_gene: TRBJ1-5
v_gene: TRBV7-6
CDR3aa: CASSPGTGGNQPQHF

j_gene: TRBJ2-3
v_gene: TRBV7-6
CDR3aa: CASSLLPPDTQYF

j_gene: TRBJ2-7
v_gene: TRBV2
CDR3aa: CASSELGSYEQYF

j_gene: TRBJ1-1
v_gene: TRBV5-6
CDR3aa: CASSLGANTEAFF

j_gene: TRBJ2-7
v_gene: TRBV10-2
CDR3aa: CASSERGDWEQYF

j_gene: TRBJ2-5
v_gene: TRBV10-2
CDR3aa: CASRSRGAETQYF

j_gene: TRBJ1-5
v_gene: TRBV2
CDR3aa: CASRAGTESNQPQHF

j_gene: TRBJ2-1
v_gene: TRBV5-8
CDR3aa: CASSLGGAYYNEQFF

j_gene: TRBJ2-2
v_gene: TRBV4-3
CDR3aa: CASSPPALQGELFF

j_gene: TRBJ2-1
v_gene: TRBV10-1
CDR3aa: CASSEGRASGRTYNEQFF

j_gene: TRBJ2-1
v_gene: TRBV11-1
CDR3aa: CASSFADSYNEQFF

j_gene: TRBJ1-1
v_gene: TRBV5-4
CDR3aa: CASSHSYPGTLVPQAFF

j_gene: TRBJ2-5
v_gene: TRBV15
CDR3aa: CATSSGTSFSETQYF